Listed below are T cell receptor beta chains from one sample, sequenced in a study of cytomegalovirus exposure and HLA in healthy donors. Assay used: immunoSEQ multiplex PCR; TCRdb lists only in-frame clones, some missing. The table includes a few hundred thousand clones, 83% detected once. The sequencing sample was made of PBMCs. The receptors stem from a girl aged 5-17 years in good health and CMV-seronegative. Each CDR3 is given with its conserved first and last residue. Each record gives: J gene, V gene, clone size, D gene, CDR3 protein, CDR3 DNA. The D gene is left open where the match is weak. Size is omitted from some rows. Given values are once, few, many or a class for expanded clones.

TRBJ1-1 | TRBV4-2 | few | . | CASSQDRRVNTEAFF | TGTGCCAGCAGCCAAGATCGTCGGGTGAACACTGAAGCTTTCTTT
TRBJ1-2 | TRBV19 | . | TRBD1 | CASKGTGEVGGYTF | TGTGCCAGTAAGGGTACAGGGGAAGTGGGCGGCTACACCTTC
TRBJ2-2 | TRBV7-9 | once | TRBD1 | CASPLQGALTGELFF | TGTGCCAGCCCGCTACAGGGGGCGCTGACCGGGGAGCTGTTTTTT
TRBJ1-4 | TRBV5-1 | . | . | CASMETAGNNEKLFF | TGCGCCAGCATGGAAACGGCAGGGAATAATGAAAAACTGTTTTTT
TRBJ1-6 | TRBV6-1 | . | . | CASVGPGAYNSPLHF | TGTGCCAGCGTGGGCCCGGGGGCCTATAATTCACCCCTCCACTTT
TRBJ1-2 | TRBV7-3 | . | . | CASSLDRTYGYTF | TGTGCCAGCAGCTTAGACAGAACCTATGGCTACACCTTC
TRBJ2-3 | TRBV4-1 | . | . | CASSDNQLTDTQYF | TGCGCCAGCAGCGACAATCAGCTCACAGATACGCAGTATTTT
TRBJ2-1 | TRBV29-1 | . | . | CSAYPAARGYSYNEQFF | TGCAGCGCTTACCCCGCAGCCCGAGGTTACTCCTACAATGAGCAGTTCTTC
TRBJ2-6 | TRBV5-6 | . | . | CASSPVVGANVLTF | TGTGCCAGCAGCCCGGTTGTAGGGGCCAACGTCCTGACTTTC
TRBJ1-5 | TRBV19 | . | . | CASRMGGWQPQHF | TGTGCCAGTAGGATGGGAGGATGGCAGCCCCAGCATTTT
TRBJ2-3 | TRBV2 | . | . | CASSDQTVSDTQYF | TGTGCCAGCAGTGATCAGACAGTTTCAGATACGCAGTATTTT
TRBJ2-7 | TRBV9 | . | TRBD2 | CASSPGTSGRARQYF | TGTGCCAGCAGCCCAGGGACTAGCGGGAGGGCTAGGCAGTACTTC
TRBJ2-7 | TRBV11-2 | . | . | CASSLDYRGEQYF | TGTGCCAGCAGCTTAGACTACCGGGGGGAGCAGTACTTC
TRBJ1-2 | TRBV28 | . | TRBD1 | CASSLLDRGRRGYTF | TGTGCCAGCAGTTTACTAGACAGGGGGCGACGGGGCTACACCTTC
TRBJ2-6 | TRBV5-6 | . | TRBD1 | CASSFLGTGDSTGANVLTF | TGTGCCAGCAGCTTCCTAGGGACAGGGGATTCCACTGGGGCCAACGTCCTGACTTTC
TRBJ1-2 | TRBV28 | . | . | CASSSPGGNYGYTF | TGTGCCAGCAGTTCCCCGGGGGGCAACTATGGCTACACCTTC
TRBJ2-6 | TRBV21-1 | . | . | CASSKPSGPQRSGANVLTF | TGTGCCAGCAGCAAGCCTAGCGGGCCCCAAAGGTCTGGGGCCAACGTCCTGACTTTC
TRBJ2-1 | TRBV4-3 | . | TRBD2 | CASSQGLAAEQFF | TGCGCCAGCAGCCAAGGGCTAGCGGCTGAGCAGTTCTTC